Here is one T cell receptor beta chain with its context. These data come from a study of blood T cell repertoires in COVID-19. Germline V CDR1 and CDR2: SGHNT, YYREEE (reference sequence). The CDR3 extends over 15 amino acids. Trimming at V came to 1 base and at J to 6 bases, leaving 9 bases not matched to a gene. The assay was immunoSEQ multiplex PCR, and TCRdb's table has in-frame clones only and misses some. The profile shows approximately 150,000 clones, around 89% of them singletons. The receptor's source is a human donor with COVID-19, enrolled during active disease. The donor label of this sample is uncertain. The sequenced material came from peripheral blood. This chain uses TRBV5-4 with TRBJ1-2, with TRBD1 matching 7 bases. CDR3 DNA sequence: TGTGCCAGCAGCTTGCTGAACAGGGGCCGGGATGGCTACACCTTC. Amino acid sequence: CASSLLNRGRDGYTF.